These 32 T cell receptor beta chains originate from one sample sequenced in a study of T-cell reconstitution after alpha-beta-depleted transplantation in children. A library of TCRbeta sequences, prepared with unique molecular identifiers, was generated. TCRdb passed the PCR reads through MiXCR, listing each CDR3 protein once. Altogether approximately 500,000 distinct CDR3 sequences are present, 10% to 13% being singletons, with the ten largest covering 2%. Sequences were derived from PBMCs, sampled before TCRalphabeta/CD19-depleted stem cell transplant. These receptors all stem from a child aged 2 to 15 with inherited bone marrow failure, due to receive a stem cell transplant.

This clonotype was detected only a few times. V is TRBV3-1 and J is TRBJ2-7; TRBD2 is a possible D gene (6 bases). The CDR3 runs 17 residues. Looked up from germline, CDR1 is LGHDT and CDR2 is YNNKEL (reference sequence). Trimming stripped 0 bases from V and 0 bases from J, with 15 bases between. The CDR3 coding sequence is TGTGCCAGCAGCCAAGATCGTGGCAGGGAGGCCTCCTACGAGCAGTACTTC. This codes for CASSQDRGREASYEQYF.

This clonotype has a count of ten or more. The chain uses TRBV28 and TRBJ2-7; 9 bases are a match to TRBD1. Germline trimming cut 5 bases from V and 3 bases from J; bases unmatched to any gene: 11. This CDR3 comprises 16 residues. Germline V gene lookup returns CDR1 MDHEN and CDR2 SYDVKM. The DNA for the CDR3 is TGTGCCAGCAGTGGTCTCCGGGGACAGGGACGCTACGAGCAGTACTTC. It codes for CASSGLRGQGRYEQYF. The whole variable domain, filled in from reference TRBV28 and TRBJ2-7, reads DVKVTQSSRYLVKRTGEKVFLECVQDMDHENMFWYRQDPGLGLRLIYFSYDVKMKEKGDIPEGYSVSREKKERFSLILESASTNQTSMYLCASSGLRGQGRYEQYFGPGTRLTVT.

The CDR3 coding sequence is TGTGCCAGCAGCTGGGACGACAGGGAGTATGGCTACACCTTC. It encodes CASSWDDREYGYTF. The chain joins TRBV5-6 to TRBJ1-2, with 7 positions matching TRBD1. This CDR3 region has 14 residues. J gave up 5 bases and V 3 bases, and 7 bases lay outside the gene matches. CDR1 is SGHDT, CDR2 YYEEEE, per germline.

This clonotype was seen ten or more times. V is TRBV27 and J is TRBJ2-5; no definite D call. The CDR3 is 16 amino acids. Trimming cost V 5 bases and J 3 bases, with 19 bases left between them. Germline V gives CDR1 MNHEY, CDR2 SMNVEV (reference sequence). In nucleotides, the CDR3 is TGTGCCAGCAGTACACTCGACCCAGAAGGAGAAGAGACCCAGTACTTC. This translates into CASSTLDPEGEETQYF.

The chain employs TRBV19 and TRBJ2-7, with D possibly being TRBD1 or TRBD2 (7 bases each). This CDR3 has 15 amino acids. With 5 bases removed from V and 6 bases from J, the gap between germline ends came to 20 bases. Per the germline V gene, CDR1 is LNHDA and CDR2 is SQIVND (reference sequence). This CDR3 is CASSLWGGPGGEQYF. The CDR3 nucleotides are TGTGCCAGTAGTCTCTGGGGGGGCCCAGGGGGCGAGCAGTACTTC. The full variable domain, with the rest looked up from reference TRBV19 and TRBJ2-7, is DGGITQSPKYLFRKEGQNVTLSCEQNLNHDAMYWYRQDPGQGLRLIYYSQIVNDFQKGDIAEGYSVSREKKESFPLTVTSAQKNPTAFYLCASSLWGGPGGEQYFGPGTRLTVT.

This clonotype was seen more than once but under ten times. CDR3 amino acids: CASSETSRNTDTQYF. CDR3 sequence (DNA): TGTGCCAGCAGTGAGACTAGCCGAAACACAGATACGCAGTATTTT. V and J are TRBV2 and TRBJ2-3; 7 bases align to TRBD2. V lost 3 bases and J lost 2; bases outside the gene matches: 5. In germline, CDR1 is SNHLY, CDR2 FYNNEI. This CDR3 comprises 15 residues. Supplemented by reference TRBV2 and TRBJ2-3, the full variable domain reads EPEVTQTPSHQVTQMGQEVILRCVPISNHLYFYWYRQILGQKVEFLVSFYNNEISEKSEIFDDQFSVERPDGSNFTLKIRSTKLEDSAMYFCASSETSRNTDTQYFGPGTRLTVL.

This clonotype has a count of ten or more. This rearrangement joins TRBV3-1 to TRBJ1-6; D perhaps matches TRBD1 (6 bases). Deletions cut 1 base from V and 10 bases from J, with 14 bases between. The CDR3 extends over 15 amino acids. CDR1 and CDR2 from the germline V gene are LGHDT and YNNKEL (reference sequence). CDR3 sequence reads: CASSQVRGGKSPLHF. DNA of the CDR3: TGTGCCAGCAGCCAAGTTCGAGGGGGGAAGTCACCCCTCCACTTT.

The rearrangement uses TRBV7-2 and TRBJ1-2; D uncertain. The germline V gene has CDR1 SGHTA and CDR2 FQGNSA. There are 12 residues in the CDR3. V was shortened by 4 bases and J by 5 bases, with 8 bases between the two germline ends. CDR3 nucleotide sequence: TGTGCCAGCAGCTCTAACCTTTATGGCTACACCTTC. This gives the protein CASSSNLYGYTF.

This clonotype was detected many times. The rearrangement uses TRBV7-8 and TRBJ2-5; TRBD2 matches at 14 bases. The CDR3 consists of 16 residues. The V and J ends lost 5 bases and 4 bases, in that order; junction bases with no gene match: 6. Germline V gives CDR1 SGHVS, CDR2 FQNEAQ. CDR3 DNA sequence: TGTGCCAGCAGCCCGGGACTAGCGGGAGATCGAGAGACCCAGTACTTC. Encoded protein: CASSPGLAGDRETQYF.

The sample holds many counts of this clonotype. This sequence joins TRBV15 and TRBJ2-5; 9 positions match TRBD2. The CDR3 has 15 residues. Trimming at V came to 1 base and at J to 2 bases, leaving 2 bases not matched to a gene. Germline V gives CDR1 LNHNV, CDR2 YYDKDF (reference sequence). The CDR3 nucleotides are TGTGCCACCAGCAGAGGGACTAGCGCACAAGAGACCCAGTACTTC. This encodes CATSRGTSAQETQYF.

This clonotype was detected only a few times. This rearrangement joins TRBV27 to TRBJ2-3; D may correspond to TRBD1 or TRBD2 (6 bases each). Trimming pared 0 bases from V and 3 bases from J, leaving 13 bases between. Per the germline V gene, CDR1 is MNHEY and CDR2 is SMNVEV (reference sequence). There are 16 residues in the CDR3. The CDR3 nucleotides are TGTGCCAGCAGTTTATCCCCGGGGGCTGGAACAGATACGCAGTATTTT. Translation gives CASSLSPGAGTDTQYF.

Ten or more counts support this clonotype. The chain has TRBV6-2 or TRBV6-3 and TRBJ2-7; D ambiguous. Deletions cut 0 bases from V and 1 base from J, with 28 bases between. Germline V gene data show CDR1 as MNHEY and CDR2 as SVGEGT. The CDR3 runs to 21 residues. The CDR3 bases are TGTGCCAGCAGTTACTCGATAGACTGGATTCAAGCTAAACTTTCATCCTACGAGCAGTACTTC. As protein: CASSYSIDWIQAKLSSYEQYF.

About this clonotype: This may be a read error: a much more frequent sequence differs by one nucleotide. The chain uses TRBV7-2 and TRBJ2-1, with 10 bases lining up with TRBD2. Germline-derived CDR1 and CDR2 are SGHTA and FQGNSA. J lost 5 bases, V lost 5 bases, and 9 bases had no gene match. This CDR3 has 16 residues. CDR3 region: CASSGSSGRPHNEQFF. The CDR3 DNA follows: TGTGCCAGCAGCGGGTCTAGCGGGAGACCCCACAATGAGCAGTTCTTC.

In this sample, this clonotype turned up many times. This chain uses TRBV7-8 with TRBJ2-1, with TRBD2 matching 15 bases. The CDR3 contains 19 residues. Unmatched junction bases numbered 8, after V lost 5 bases and J lost 0 bases. Germline V gene data show CDR1 as SGHVS and CDR2 as FQNEAQ. The CDR3 protein is CASSAGLAGGPGSYNEQFF. CDR3 bases: TGTGCCAGCAGCGCCGGACTAGCGGGAGGGCCAGGCTCCTACAATGAGCAGTTCTTC. Combining the CDR3 with reference TRBV7-8 and TRBJ2-1 gives the whole variable domain GAGVSQSPRYKVAKRGQDVALRCDPISGHVSLFWYQQALGQGPEFLTYFQNEAQLDKSGLPSDRFFAERPEGSVSTLKIQRTQQEDSAVYLCASSAGLAGGPGSYNEQFFGPGTRLTVL.

The chain joins TRBV2 to TRBJ2-1, with 9 bases identical to TRBD2. Losses at the gene ends were 8 bases for V and 3 bases for J; bases not matched to a gene: 5. The CDR3 has 14 residues. Germline-derived CDR1 and CDR2 are SNHLY and FYNNEI. The chain's CDR3 is CASHGSGGYNEQFF. DNA of the CDR3: TGTGCCAGCCACGGTAGCGGGGGCTACAATGAGCAGTTCTTC.

Ten or more counts support this clonotype. The CDR3 DNA sequence: TGCGCCAGCAGCTTGATAGGACAGGGCTTGGACACTGAAGCTTTCTTT. Protein sequence: CASSLIGQGLDTEAFF. This chain links TRBV5-1 with TRBJ1-1, with TRBD1 identical over 8 bases. V shed 1 base and J 3 bases; nucleotides not matched to a gene: 8. The CDR3 length is 16 residues. CDR1 is SGHRS, CDR2 YFSETQ, per germline.

This clonotype was counted at least ten times. V gene TRBV29-1 combines with J gene TRBJ2-1; 11 bases match TRBD2. V trimming: 6 bases; J trimming: 8 bases; junction bases outside the gene matches: 9. The V gene's germline CDR1 is SQVTM and CDR2 ANQGSEA. This CDR3 region has 14 residues. CDR3 nucleotide sequence: TGCAGCGTCGCACTAGCGGGAGTCTGGTATGAGCAGTTCTTC. As protein: CSVALAGVWYEQFF.

The CDR3 DNA follows: TGTGCCAGTAGTATCCTTTACGGTGCTCAGCCCCAGCATTTT. Amino acid sequence: CASSILYGAQPQHF. The V and J genes are TRBV19 and TRBJ1-5; the D is unclear. The CDR3 runs 14 residues. CDR1 is LNHDA and CDR2 is SQIVND in the germline V gene (reference sequence). Between the trimmed V and J ends, which lost 3 bases and 6 bases, there was a span of 12 bases.

This clonotype was recorded at least ten times. The gene calls are TRBV6-5 and TRBJ2-7, with D perhaps TRBD2 (6 bases). V was pared by 4 bases and J by 3 bases, with 13 bases between. From germline, CDR1 is MNHEY and CDR2 SVGAGI. The CDR3 loop spans 14 amino acids. CDR3 protein: CASSFAGTFYEQYF. The CDR3 DNA follows: TGTGCCAGCAGTTTCGCGGGAACCTTCTACGAGCAGTACTTC.

The sample holds many counts of this clonotype. The chain uses TRBV29-1 and TRBJ1-2; the match to TRBD1 covers 8 bases. The V segment lost 8 bases and the J segment 8 bases; nucleotides outside the gene matches: 7. The CDR3 spans 11 residues. Germline values: CDR1 SQVTM, CDR2 ANQGSEA. This chain's CDR3 is CSSGQGGGYTF. For the CDR3, the DNA is TGCAGCTCCGGACAGGGAGGGGGCTACACCTTC.

DNA of the CDR3: TGCAGCGTGCCCTTCCCCGATGAAAAAGCTTTCTTT. The encoded protein is CSVPFPDEKAFF. The rearrangement joins TRBV29-1 to TRBJ1-1; no clear D. The CDR3 sequence is 12 residues long. Germline CDR1 is SQVTM and CDR2 is ANQGSEA. Deletions cut 6 bases from V and 9 bases from J, with 17 bases between.

This clonotype occurred many times. The chain is built from TRBV27 and TRBJ2-3, with D tentatively TRBD1 or TRBD2 (6 bases each). The V end lost 0 bases, the J end lost 2 bases, and 15 bases lay between the germline ends. The germline V gene encodes CDR1 MNHEY and CDR2 SMNVEV (reference sequence). The CDR3 spans 17 residues. The CDR3 loop is CASSLSKGEVDTDTQYF. The CDR3 DNA follows: TGTGCCAGCAGTTTATCGAAGGGGGAGGTAGACACAGATACGCAGTATTTT.

Points on this clonotype: This clone may be a read error of a much larger clone one base away. The V and J genes are TRBV4-3 and TRBJ2-2; D is unclear. The CDR3 has 15 residues. The V gene's germline CDR1 is LGHNA and CDR2 YSLEER. The CDR3 is CASRQDPETTGELFF. The CDR3 DNA reads as TGCGCCAGCAGGCAAGACCCTGAGACCACCGGGGAGCTGTTTTTT.

This clonotype was found many times. V usage is TRBV5-1 and J usage is TRBJ2-7; TRBD1 might be the D (5 bases). The germline CDR1 and CDR2 sequences are SGHRS and YFSETQ. V was pared by 7 bases and J by 6 bases, with 17 bases between. The CDR3 consists of 13 residues. The CDR3 loop is CASRATATPEQYF. Written as DNA, the CDR3 is TGCGCCAGCCGAGCGACAGCCACGCCCGAGCAGTACTTC.

In its sample, this clonotype was seen many times. The chain is built from TRBV18 and TRBJ1-1, with a weak D call TRBD1 (6 bases). CDR3 length equals 15 residues. Germline values: CDR1 KGHSH, CDR2 LQKENI. With 1 base removed from V and 1 base from J, the gap between germline ends came to 10 bases. CDR3 sequence reads: CASSPQGVGNTEAFF. The CDR3 DNA reads TGTGCCAGCTCACCACAGGGGGTCGGGAACACTGAAGCTTTCTTT.

This clonotype was seen at least ten times. The genes are TRBV9 and TRBJ1-2; D is unclear. Germline values: CDR1 SGDLS, CDR2 YYNGEE. This CDR3 spans 14 amino acids. Trimming took off 2 bases at V and 2 bases at J, with 10 bases between the two ends. CDR3 in amino acids: CASSVEGLNYGYTF. DNA of the CDR3: TGTGCCAGCAGCGTCGAAGGATTGAACTATGGCTACACCTTC.

This clonotype was recorded many times. This chain connects TRBV20-1 to TRBJ1-1; D might be TRBD1 (5 bases). V lost 2 bases and J lost 4, with 14 bases in between. Per germline, CDR1 DFQATT and CDR2 SNEGSKA (reference sequence). The CDR3 loop spans 14 amino acids. The DNA for the CDR3 is TGCAGTGCTAGATTTGGGGGGAAAGGCACTGAAGCTTTCTTT. It codes for CSARFGGKGTEAFF.

The sample holds a few counts of this clonotype. This chain joins TRBV7-9 and TRBJ2-7; TRBD2 aligns across 15 bases. V gave up 5 bases and J gave up 6 bases; unmatched junction bases: 5. The CDR3 length is 15 residues. Germline values: CDR1 SEHNR, CDR2 FQNEAQ (reference sequence). DNA for the CDR3: TGTGCCAGCAGCCCGCCGGGACTAGCGGGAGGCGAGCAGTACTTC. This encodes CASSPPGLAGGEQYF.

This clonotype has a handful of counts. The chain has TRBV7-9 and TRBJ1-5; 12 bases are shared with TRBD1. The CDR3 has 20 residues. Germline values: CDR1 SEHNR, CDR2 FQNEAQ (reference sequence). V was pared by 5 bases and J by 0 bases, with 14 bases of the junction left unmatched. CDR3 coding DNA: TGTGCCAGCAGCACTCGGACCGGGACAGGGGGCCCATATAGCAATCAGCCCCAGCATTTT. Translated: CASSTRTGTGGPYSNQPQHF.

This clonotype was seen ten or more times. The rearrangement uses TRBV29-1 and TRBJ1-5, with 7 bases identical to TRBD1. CDR1 SQVTM and CDR2 ANQGSEA come from the germline V gene. V trimming: 4 bases; J trimming: 5 bases; junction bases outside the gene matches: 5. The CDR3 has 13 residues. CDR3 DNA sequence: TGCAGCGTTGCTACTCAGGGGGATCAGCCCCAGCATTTT. Residues: CSVATQGDQPQHF. The complete variable domain, with remaining parts taken from reference TRBV29-1 and TRBJ1-5, reads SAVISQKPSRDICQRGTSLTIQCQVDSQVTMMFWYRQQPGQSLTLIATANQGSEATYESGFVIDKFPISRPNLTFSTLTVSNMSPEDSSIYLCSVATQGDQPQHFGDGTRLSIL.

This clonotype was detected ten times or more. The chain carries TRBV20-1 and TRBJ2-1, with a weak D call TRBD2 (5 bases). Germline CDR1 reads DFQATT; CDR2 reads SNEGSKA (reference sequence). The CDR3 sequence is 17 residues long. Trimming left V 7 bases short and J 4 bases short, with 26 bases between. In nucleotides, the CDR3 is TGCAGTGTTATCAGCTCCCGTATAGCGAGATATTACAATGAGCAGTTCTTC. Its protein product is CSVISSRIARYYNEQFF.

This clonotype was recorded at least ten times. The chain combines TRBV5-6 with TRBJ2-7; D assignment may be TRBD1 or TRBD2 (5 bases each). Trimming took 0 bases from V and 5 from J, leaving 15 bases between them. The germline V gene has CDR1 SGHDT and CDR2 YYEEEE. The CDR3 is 15 amino acids. Here the CDR3 reads CASSLAGTLVNEQYF. CDR3 DNA sequence: TGTGCCAGCAGCTTGGCAGGGACCCTGGTAAACGAGCAGTACTTC.